The T cell receptor (beta chain) described here comes from a study of post-analysis software for immune sequencing data. Study details: Relapsing-remitting, secondary progressive and progressive-relapsing forms made up the multiple sclerosis disease courses.

Unique molecular identifiers were built into the TCR beta cDNA libraries. From around 1 to 9.1 million T cells, a few hundred thousand cDNA molecules were obtained. TCRdb re-called the PCR reads with MiXCR, one entry per CDR3 protein. Among roughly 650,000 distinct CDR3 sequences, 55% to 70% were seen once, and the ten largest hold approximately 10%. Comments on this clonotype: The antigen is undetermined.

Broader study findings: With TRBV5-6, TRBV5-1 and TRBV20-1 included, about 5 TRBV segments were more frequent in patients than in controls. Clustering by F measure revealed strong co-clustering among samples prepared together in one batch. Those with multiple sclerosis, the patient group, showed significantly lower normalized Chao1 diversity than controls.

The trim removed 1 base at V and 3 bases at J, leaving 5 bases unmatched. The germline CDR1 and CDR2 sequences are DFQATT and SNEGSKA (reference sequence). The CDR3 has 15 residues. The chain has TRBV20-1 and TRBJ2-1; TRBD2 agrees at 8 bases. This clonotype originated in a girl aged 2 to 9 with multiple sclerosis. Material: blood. In DNA form, the CDR3 reads TGCAGTGCTAGAGTTCCGGGAGGGGGCTACAATGAGCAGTTCTTC. This gives the protein CSARVPGGGYNEQFF.